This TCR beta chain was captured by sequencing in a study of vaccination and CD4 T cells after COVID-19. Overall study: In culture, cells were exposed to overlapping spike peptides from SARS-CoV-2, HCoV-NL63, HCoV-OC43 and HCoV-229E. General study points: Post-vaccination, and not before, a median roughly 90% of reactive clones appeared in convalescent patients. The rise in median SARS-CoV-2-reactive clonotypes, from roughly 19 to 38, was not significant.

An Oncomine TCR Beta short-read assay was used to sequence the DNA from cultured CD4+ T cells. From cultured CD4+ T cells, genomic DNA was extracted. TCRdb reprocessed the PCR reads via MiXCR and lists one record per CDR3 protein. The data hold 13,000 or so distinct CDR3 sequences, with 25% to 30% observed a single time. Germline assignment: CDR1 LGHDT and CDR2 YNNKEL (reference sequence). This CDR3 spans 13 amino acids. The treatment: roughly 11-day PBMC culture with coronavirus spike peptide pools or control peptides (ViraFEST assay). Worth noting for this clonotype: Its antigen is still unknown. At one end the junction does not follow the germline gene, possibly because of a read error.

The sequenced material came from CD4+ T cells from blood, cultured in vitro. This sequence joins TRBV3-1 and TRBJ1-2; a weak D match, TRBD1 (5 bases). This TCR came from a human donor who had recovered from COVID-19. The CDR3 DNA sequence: TGTGCCAGCAGCGTCGACAGCAACTTTGGCTACACCTTC. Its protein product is CASSVDSNFGYTF.